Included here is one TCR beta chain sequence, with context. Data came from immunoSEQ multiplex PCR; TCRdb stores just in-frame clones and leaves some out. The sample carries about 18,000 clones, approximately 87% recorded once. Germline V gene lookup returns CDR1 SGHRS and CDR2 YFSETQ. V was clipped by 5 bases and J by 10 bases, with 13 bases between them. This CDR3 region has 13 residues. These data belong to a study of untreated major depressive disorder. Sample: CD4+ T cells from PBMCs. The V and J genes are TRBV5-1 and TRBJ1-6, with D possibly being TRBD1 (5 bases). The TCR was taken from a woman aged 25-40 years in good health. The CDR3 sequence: CASRTGFGSPLHF. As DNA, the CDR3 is TGCGCCAGCAGAACAGGTTTTGGATCACCCCTCCACTTT.